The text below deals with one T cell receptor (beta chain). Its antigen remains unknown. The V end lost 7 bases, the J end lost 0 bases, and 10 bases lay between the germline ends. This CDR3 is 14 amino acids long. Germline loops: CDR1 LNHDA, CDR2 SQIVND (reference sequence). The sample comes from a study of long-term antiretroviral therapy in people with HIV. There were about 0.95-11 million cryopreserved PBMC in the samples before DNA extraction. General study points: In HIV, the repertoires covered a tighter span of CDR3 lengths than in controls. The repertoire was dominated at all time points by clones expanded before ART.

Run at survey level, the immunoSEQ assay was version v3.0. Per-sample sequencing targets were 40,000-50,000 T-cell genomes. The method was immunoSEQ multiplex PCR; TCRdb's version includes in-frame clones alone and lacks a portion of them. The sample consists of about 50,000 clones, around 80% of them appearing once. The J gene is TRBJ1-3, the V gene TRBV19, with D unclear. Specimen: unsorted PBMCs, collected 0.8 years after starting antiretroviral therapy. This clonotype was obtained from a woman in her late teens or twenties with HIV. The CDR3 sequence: CASTRVNSGNTIYF. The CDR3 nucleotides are TGTGCCAGTACTAGGGTCAACTCTGGAAACACCATATATTTT.